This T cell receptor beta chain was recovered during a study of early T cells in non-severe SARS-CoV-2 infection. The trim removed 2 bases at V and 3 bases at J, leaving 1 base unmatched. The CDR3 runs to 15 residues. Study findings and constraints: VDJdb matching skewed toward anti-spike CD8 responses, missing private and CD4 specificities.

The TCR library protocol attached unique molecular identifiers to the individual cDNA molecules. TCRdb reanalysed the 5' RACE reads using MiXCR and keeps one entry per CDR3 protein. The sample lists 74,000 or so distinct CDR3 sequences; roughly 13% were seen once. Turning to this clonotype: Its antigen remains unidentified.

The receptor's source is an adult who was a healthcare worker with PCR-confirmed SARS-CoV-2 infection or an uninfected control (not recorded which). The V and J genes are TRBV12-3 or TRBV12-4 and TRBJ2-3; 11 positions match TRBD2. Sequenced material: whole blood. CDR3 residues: CASSLTSGRTDTQYF. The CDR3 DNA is TGTGCCAGCAGTTTAACTAGCGGGAGAACAGATACGCAGTATTTT.